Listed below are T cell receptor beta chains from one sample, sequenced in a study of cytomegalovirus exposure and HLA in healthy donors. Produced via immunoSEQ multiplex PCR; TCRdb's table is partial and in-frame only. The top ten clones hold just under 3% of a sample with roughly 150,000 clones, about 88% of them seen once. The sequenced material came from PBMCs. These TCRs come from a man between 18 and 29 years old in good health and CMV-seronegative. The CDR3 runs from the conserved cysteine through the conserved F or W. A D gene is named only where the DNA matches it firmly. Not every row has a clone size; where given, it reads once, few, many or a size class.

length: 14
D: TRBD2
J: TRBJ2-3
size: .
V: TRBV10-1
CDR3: CASSEMAGGNTQYF
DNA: TGCGCCAGCAGTGAGATGGCGGGGGGGAATACGCAGTATTTT

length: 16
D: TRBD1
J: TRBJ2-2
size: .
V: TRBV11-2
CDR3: CASSTPGQVNTGELFF
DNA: TGTGCCAGCAGCACTCCGGGACAGGTCAACACCGGGGAGCTGTTTTTT

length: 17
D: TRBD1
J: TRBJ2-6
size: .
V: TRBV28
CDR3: CASSNRDRGAGANVLTF
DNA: TGTGCCAGCAGTAACCGGGACAGGGGAGCTGGGGCCAACGTCCTGACTTTC

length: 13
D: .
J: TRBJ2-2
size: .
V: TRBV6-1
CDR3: CASSEQGHLELFF
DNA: TGTGCCAGCAGTGAACAGGGACATCTGGAGCTGTTTTTT

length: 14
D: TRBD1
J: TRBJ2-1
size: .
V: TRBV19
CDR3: CASSTSRDRGEQFF
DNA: TGTGCCAGTAGTACGTCCCGGGACAGGGGCGAGCAGTTCTTC

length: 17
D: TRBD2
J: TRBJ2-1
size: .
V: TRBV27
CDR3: CASSLIPAGAGYNEQFF
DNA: TGTGCCAGCAGTTTAATTCCAGCGGGGGCTGGGTACAATGAGCAGTTCTTC

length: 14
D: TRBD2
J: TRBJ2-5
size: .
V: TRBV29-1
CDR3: CSVETSGGGETQYF
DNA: TGCAGCGTTGAGACTAGCGGGGGCGGAGAGACCCAGTACTTC

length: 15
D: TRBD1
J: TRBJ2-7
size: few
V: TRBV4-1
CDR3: CASSQWGQGPYEQYF
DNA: TGCGCCAGCAGCCAATGGGGACAGGGGCCCTACGAGCAGTACTTC

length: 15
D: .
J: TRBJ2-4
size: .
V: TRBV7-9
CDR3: CASSPPPGATNIQYF
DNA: TGTGCCAGCAGCCCACCCCCAGGGGCGACGAACATTCAGTACTTC

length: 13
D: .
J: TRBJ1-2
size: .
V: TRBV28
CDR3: CASSPTGGYGYTF
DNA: TGTGCCAGCAGTCCCACGGGCGGGTATGGCTACACCTTC

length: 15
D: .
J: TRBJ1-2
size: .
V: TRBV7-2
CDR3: CASSLPEVDRLKYTF
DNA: TGTGCCAGCAGCCTCCCCGAGGTGGACAGATTAAAATACACCTTC

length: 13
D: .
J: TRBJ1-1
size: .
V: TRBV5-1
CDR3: CASSLGSFLEAFF
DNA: TGCGCCAGCAGCTTGGGTTCGTTTTTAGAAGCTTTCTTT

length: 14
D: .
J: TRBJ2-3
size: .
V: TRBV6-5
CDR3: CASSYRQGRDTQYF
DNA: TGTGCCAGCAGTTACCGTCAGGGGCGGGATACGCAGTATTTT

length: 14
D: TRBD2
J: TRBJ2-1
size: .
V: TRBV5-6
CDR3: CASSFPGLVNEQFF
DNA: TGTGCCAGCAGCTTTCCGGGACTAGTGAATGAGCAGTTCTTC

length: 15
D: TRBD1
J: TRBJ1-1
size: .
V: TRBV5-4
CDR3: CASSGRQGLVTEAFF
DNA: TGTGCCAGCAGCGGAAGACAGGGGTTGGTCACTGAAGCTTTCTTT

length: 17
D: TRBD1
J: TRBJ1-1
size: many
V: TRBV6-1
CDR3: CASSESGWDSVLTEAFF
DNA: TGTGCCAGCAGTGAATCGGGTTGGGACAGCGTACTCACTGAAGCTTTCTTT

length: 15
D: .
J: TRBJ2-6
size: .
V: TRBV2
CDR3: CASSGQFSGANVLTF
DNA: TGTGCCAGCAGTGGACAGTTCTCTGGGGCCAACGTCCTGACTTTC

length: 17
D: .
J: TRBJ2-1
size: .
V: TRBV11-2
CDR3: CASSLEKSRSSYNEQFF
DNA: TGTGCCAGCAGCTTAGAGAAGAGCCGGAGCTCCTACAATGAGCAGTTCTTC

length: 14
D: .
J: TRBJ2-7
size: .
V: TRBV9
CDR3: CASSVADFSYEQYF
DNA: TGTGCCAGCAGCGTAGCTGACTTCTCCTACGAGCAGTACTTC

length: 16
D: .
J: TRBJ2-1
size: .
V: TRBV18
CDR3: CASSPPSGAAYNEQFF
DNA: TGTGCCAGCTCACCACCTAGCGGAGCCGCCTACAATGAGCAGTTCTTC

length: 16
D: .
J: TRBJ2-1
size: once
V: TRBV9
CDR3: CASSVSIADVYNEQFF
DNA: TGTGCCAGCAGCGTATCGATAGCGGATGTTTACAATGAGCAGTTCTTC

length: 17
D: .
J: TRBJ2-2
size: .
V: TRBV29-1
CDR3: CSVEEAQGEVPPGELFF
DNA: TGCAGCGTTGAGGAGGCCCAGGGGGAGGTACCTCCGGGGGAGCTGTTTTTT

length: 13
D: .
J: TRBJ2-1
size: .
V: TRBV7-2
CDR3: CASSSESRDEQFF
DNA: TGTGCCAGCAGCTCCGAGTCCAGGGATGAGCAGTTCTTC

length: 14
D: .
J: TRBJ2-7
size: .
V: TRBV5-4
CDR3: CASSLELEAYEQYF
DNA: TGTGCCAGCAGCTTGGAGTTGGAGGCCTACGAGCAGTACTTC

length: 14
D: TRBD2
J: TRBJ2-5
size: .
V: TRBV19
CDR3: CASSIRGSGETQYF
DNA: TGTGCCAGTAGTATCCGCGGGAGCGGGGAGACCCAGTACTTC

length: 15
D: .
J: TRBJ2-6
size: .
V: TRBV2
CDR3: CASGPGVPGANVLTF
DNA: TGTGCCAGCGGTCCGGGGGTTCCCGGGGCCAACGTCCTGACTTTC

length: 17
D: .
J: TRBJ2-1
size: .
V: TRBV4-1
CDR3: CASSQGHSGGHYNEQFF
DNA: TGCGCCAGCAGCCAAGGCCATTCGGGGGGCCACTACAATGAGCAGTTCTTC

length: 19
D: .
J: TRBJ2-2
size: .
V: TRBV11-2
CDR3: CASSRRKSRPVEVSGELFF
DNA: TGTGCCAGCAGCCGCCGTAAATCCCGGCCAGTCGAGGTTTCCGGGGAGCTGTTTTTT

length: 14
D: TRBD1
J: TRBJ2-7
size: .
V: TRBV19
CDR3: CASSIRDRVDEQYF
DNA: TGTGCCAGTAGTATCCGGGACAGGGTCGACGAGCAGTACTTC

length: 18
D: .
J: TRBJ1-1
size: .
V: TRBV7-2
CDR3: CASSSPRAGARMNTEAFF
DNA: TGTGCCAGCAGCTCCCCCCGTGCAGGGGCTAGAATGAACACTGAAGCTTTCTTT

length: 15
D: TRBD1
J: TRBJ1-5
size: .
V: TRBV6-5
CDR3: CASRGPQGAGQPQHF
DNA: TGTGCCAGCAGAGGACCACAGGGGGCAGGTCAGCCCCAGCATTTT

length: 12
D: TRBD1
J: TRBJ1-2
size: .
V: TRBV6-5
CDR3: CASSYQGAGYTF
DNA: TGTGCCAGCAGTTACCAGGGGGCAGGCTACACCTTC

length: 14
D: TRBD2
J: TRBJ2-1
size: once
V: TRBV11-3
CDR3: CASSPAGAYNEQFF
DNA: TGTGCCAGCAGCCCCGCGGGAGCTTACAATGAGCAGTTCTTC

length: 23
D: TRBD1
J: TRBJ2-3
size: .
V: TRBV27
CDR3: CASSSRSPLQGADVPLPTDTQYF
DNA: TGTGCCAGCAGTTCCCGTTCACCTTTACAGGGGGCCGACGTCCCTCTACCCACAGATACGCAGTATTTT

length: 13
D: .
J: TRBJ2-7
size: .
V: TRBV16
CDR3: CASSPRTSYEQYF
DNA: TGTGCCAGCAGCCCCCGGACATCCTACGAGCAGTACTTC

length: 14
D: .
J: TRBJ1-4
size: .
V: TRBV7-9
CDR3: CASSAQVTNEKLFF
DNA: TGTGCCAGCAGCGCACAGGTTACTAATGAAAAACTGTTTTTT

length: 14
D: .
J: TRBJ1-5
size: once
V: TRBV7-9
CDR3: CASSLLGPPQPQHF
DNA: TGTGCCAGCAGCTTACTGGGGCCCCCACAGCCCCAGCATTTT

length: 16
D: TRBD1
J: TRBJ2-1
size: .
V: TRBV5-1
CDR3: CASSLSPGQGENEQFF
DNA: TGCGCCAGCAGCTTGAGCCCGGGACAGGGGGAAAATGAGCAGTTCTTC

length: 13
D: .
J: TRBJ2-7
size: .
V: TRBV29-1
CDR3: CSVERKAPYEQYF
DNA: TGCAGCGTTGAAAGAAAAGCCCCCTACGAGCAGTACTTC

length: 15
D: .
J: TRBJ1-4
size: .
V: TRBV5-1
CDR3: CASSPGWATNEKLFF
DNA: TGCGCCAGCAGCCCGGGGTGGGCAACTAATGAAAAACTGTTTTTT

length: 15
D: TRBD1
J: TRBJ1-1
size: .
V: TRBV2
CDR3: CASLDRGNRDTEAFF
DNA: TGTGCCAGCTTGGACAGGGGGAATAGGGACACTGAAGCTTTCTTT

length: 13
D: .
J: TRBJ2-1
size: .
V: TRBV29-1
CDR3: CSVEEGGLREQFF
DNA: TGCAGCGTTGAAGAAGGCGGTCTGCGTGAGCAGTTCTTC

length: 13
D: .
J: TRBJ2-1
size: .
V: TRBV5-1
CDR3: CASSLASDNEQFF
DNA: TGCGCCAGCAGCTTGGCCTCAGACAATGAGCAGTTCTTC

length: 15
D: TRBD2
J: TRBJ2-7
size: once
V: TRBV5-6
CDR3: CASSFPGTSYSEQYF
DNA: TGTGCCAGCAGCTTCCCCGGGACTAGCTATTCCGAGCAGTACTTC

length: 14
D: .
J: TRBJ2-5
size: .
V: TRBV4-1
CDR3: CASSQAEVLETQYF
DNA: TGCGCCAGCAGCCAAGCCGAGGTGTTAGAGACCCAGTACTTC

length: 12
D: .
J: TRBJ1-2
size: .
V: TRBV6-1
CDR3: CASSTGGGGYTF
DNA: TGTGCCAGCAGTACGGGGGGTGGCGGCTACACCTTC